A single sample gave rise to the 14 T cell receptor beta chains below, sequenced in a study of shared clonotypes between healthy human individuals. Positively selected for CCR7, the CD45RO-negative cells used as naive CD8 cells excluded terminally differentiated effector memory CD45RA+ cells. Data came from immunoSEQ multiplex PCR; TCRdb stores just in-frame clones and leaves some out. This repertoire shows about 2.2 million clones, roughly 91% found once; its top ten account for 1.5% to 2%. Sequencing was done on a sample of naive CD8+ T cells from PBMCs. Receptors originate from a man between 18 and 29 years old in good health. Some clones in this sample may be carry-over from other donors' samples.

V is TRBV4-3 and J is TRBJ1-3; 7 nucleotides agree with TRBD1. V was clipped by 4 bases and J by 7 bases; unmatched bases: 13. CDR3 size: 16 residues. Per the germline V gene, CDR1 is LGHNA and CDR2 is YSLEER. The CDR3 here is CASSLELSGGRNTIYF. In DNA, the CDR3 is TGCGCCAGCAGCCTCGAGTTGTCAGGGGGAAGGAACACCATATATTTT.

The genes are TRBV10-1 and TRBJ2-7; D call uncertain. The V gene lost 6 bases and the J gene lost 3 bases, with 9 bases spanning the gap. The CDR3 is made up of 12 amino acids. Germline V gene data show CDR1 as WNHNN and CDR2 as SYGVQD (reference sequence). The CDR3 DNA is TGCGCCAGCAGCCCCGGGCACTACGAGCAGTACTTC. This gives the protein CASSPGHYEQYF.

The chain carries TRBV28 and TRBJ1-1; TRBD1 matches 12 bases. CDR3 size: 16 residues. The germline V gene encodes CDR1 MDHEN and CDR2 SYDVKM. The V and J ends lost 5 bases and 3 bases, in that order; junction bases with no gene match: 7. The CDR3 reads CASSVGDRGLDTEAFF. The DNA of the CDR3 is TGTGCCAGCAGTGTGGGGGACAGGGGGCTAGACACTGAAGCTTTCTTT.

Concerning this clone: This CDR3 is also generated by other DNA sequences in the sample. This rearrangement joins TRBV6-1 to TRBJ2-7; D may be TRBD2 (6 bases). The V and J ends lost 3 bases and 4 bases respectively, with 7 bases between them. CDR1 is MNHNS and CDR2 is SASEGT in the germline V gene. The CDR3 covers 12 residues. The DNA of the CDR3 is TGTGCCAGCAGTGACGGAGGGTACGAGCAGTACTTC. Protein: CASSDGGYEQYF.

The chain links TRBV13 to TRBJ1-2; D not resolved. V gave up 3 bases and J gave up 4 bases, with 6 bases separating them. The germline CDR1 and CDR2 sequences are PRHDT and FYEKMQ (reference sequence). The CDR3 is made up of 12 amino acids. CDR3 in amino acids: CASSFGGYGYTF. The CDR3 coding sequence is TGTGCCAGCAGCTTCGGAGGCTATGGCTACACCTTC.

The chain couples TRBV6-1 to TRBJ1-1; D is perhaps TRBD1 (6 bases). V was cut by 0 bases and J by 4 bases, with 15 bases left in between. The germline CDR1 and CDR2 sequences are MNHNS and SASEGT. This CDR3 has 16 residues. The CDR3 is CASSEAGGGPLTEAFF. The CDR3 DNA sequence: TGTGCCAGCAGTGAAGCGGGGGGGGGCCCTCTCACTGAAGCTTTCTTT.

This clone was seen more than once but under ten times. V is TRBV28 and J is TRBJ1-1, with unresolved D. This CDR3 is 13 amino acids long. Trimming took off 9 bases at V and 0 bases at J, with 11 bases between the two ends. The germline CDR1 and CDR2 sequences are MDHEN and SYDVKM. The CDR3 is CASRIDLNTEAFF. CDR3 DNA sequence: TGTGCCAGTAGGATCGATTTGAACACTGAAGCTTTCTTT.

V gene TRBV4-1 combines with J gene TRBJ2-1, with 8 bases lining up with TRBD2. The CDR3 loop spans 19 amino acids. Germline-derived CDR1 and CDR2 are MGHRA and YSYEKL. Trimming removed 0 bases from V and 3 bases from J; junction bases left unmatched: 13. The CDR3 DNA is TGCGCCAGCAGCCAAGATCCCTCTTCGGGACTAGAGTTCTACAATGAGCAGTTCTTC. Translated, it gives CASSQDPSSGLEFYNEQFF.

This chain links TRBV4-3 with TRBJ2-2; 8 bases are a match to TRBD2. V shed 0 bases, J shed 6 bases, and the junction held 9 bases outside the gene matches. The CDR3 is 17 residues long. Germline V gene lookup returns CDR1 LGHNA and CDR2 YSLEER. DNA for the CDR3: TGCGCCAGCAGCCAAGATTTGGCGGGAGGTTGGTCCGGGGAGCTGTTTTTT. Translation: CASSQDLAGGWSGELFF.

CDR3 protein: CASSTRQGSRPEAFF. The CDR3 region has the DNA TGTGCCAGCAGCACCCGACAGGGAAGTAGGCCTGAAGCTTTCTTT. The chain links TRBV7-2 to TRBJ1-1; 7 positions match TRBD1. This CDR3 comprises 15 residues. Trimming at V came to 5 bases and at J to 6 bases, leaving 12 bases not matched to a gene. In germline, CDR1 is SGHTA, CDR2 FQGNSA. The full variable domain, in which reference TRBV7-2 and TRBJ1-1 provide the parts outside the CDR3, is GAGVSQSPSNKVTEKGKDVELRCDPISGHTALYWYRQSLGQGLEFLIYFQGNSAPDKSGLPSDRFSAERTGGSVSTLTIQRTQQEDSAVYLCASSTRQGSRPEAFFGQGTRLTVV.

About this clone itself: The sample has other DNA sequences that encode this CDR3 too. The genes are TRBV7-3 and TRBJ2-7; D may correspond to TRBD1 or TRBD2 (5 bases each). Germline-derived CDR1 and CDR2 are SGHTA and FQGTGA. V lost 6 bases, J lost 2 bases, and 17 bases lay in between. This CDR3 has 15 amino acids. The CDR3 loop reads CASSLGAGGPYEQYF. CDR3 DNA sequence: TGTGCCAGCAGTCTCGGGGCGGGCGGCCCCTACGAGCAGTACTTC.

V usage is TRBV27 and J usage is TRBJ2-3; 10 bases are shared with TRBD1. V lost 3 bases and J lost 3; bases outside the gene matches: 9. This CDR3 contains 17 residues. Looked up from germline, CDR1 is MNHEY and CDR2 is SMNVEV (reference sequence). The CDR3 DNA is TGTGCCAGCAGTTTGATCGCGGGACAGGGGTCTACAGATACGCAGTATTTT. Protein: CASSLIAGQGSTDTQYF.

Regarding this clone: Other DNA sequences of this sample code for an identical CDR3. V is TRBV9 and J is TRBJ2-7; D unclear. Germline V gene lookup returns CDR1 SGDLS and CDR2 YYNGEE. Between the trimmed V and J ends, which lost 2 bases and 0 bases, there was a span of 12 bases. The CDR3 covers 15 residues. The CDR3 DNA reads as TGTGCCAGCAGCGTTGGGCAGGATAGCTCCTACGAGCAGTACTTC. Protein sequence: CASSVGQDSSYEQYF.

Concerning this clone: In the same sample, other DNA sequences code for this CDR3. This chain joins TRBV7-9 and TRBJ1-2; TRBD1 might be the D (6 bases). Trimming stripped 5 bases from V and 4 bases from J, with 14 bases between. The CDR3 extends over 14 amino acids. From germline, CDR1 is SEHNR and CDR2 FQNEAQ (reference sequence). DNA for the CDR3: TGTGCCAGCAGCCTTGTGGGGGGCGGCTATGGCTACACCTTC. Encoded protein: CASSLVGGGYGYTF.